A selection of T cell receptor beta chains follows, all from one sample in a study of monozygotic twins with inflammatory bowel disease. Reprocessing the 5' RACE reads, TCRdb reports a single entry for every CDR3 protein and omits DNA. This sample's clone table lists roughly 100,000 distinct CDR3 sequences. Material: blood. The receptors come from a human donor with ulcerative colitis or Crohn's disease, or a healthy co-twin of an affected twin (not recorded which). CDR3s include the opening cysteine and the closing phenylalanine or tryptophan. The order of the fields is CDR3 length, V gene, J gene, CDR3 protein.

CDR3 length: 14; V gene: TRBV7-8; J gene: TRBJ1-4; CDR3 protein: CASSLYGSHEKLFF
CDR3 length: 18; V gene: TRBV11-2; J gene: TRBJ2-2; CDR3 protein: CASSGSQTGTGISGELFF
CDR3 length: 17; V gene: TRBV11-2; J gene: TRBJ2-7; CDR3 protein: CASTDPPGTATIYEQYF
CDR3 length: 15; V gene: TRBV3-1; J gene: TRBJ1-1; CDR3 protein: CASSEGQKLNTEAFF
CDR3 length: 18; V gene: TRBV5-1; J gene: TRBJ1-3; CDR3 protein: CASSLAHRNTGSGNTIYF
CDR3 length: 11; V gene: TRBV12-3/TRBV12-4; J gene: TRBJ2-6; CDR3 protein: CASKRRWVLTF
CDR3 length: 13; V gene: TRBV7-2; J gene: TRBJ2-1; CDR3 protein: CASSPSGYHEQFF
CDR3 length: 18; V gene: TRBV12-3/TRBV12-4; J gene: TRBJ2-5; CDR3 protein: CASSKRTRTSGNQETQYF
CDR3 length: 16; V gene: TRBV28; J gene: TRBJ1-3; CDR3 protein: CASKRTGFNSGNTIYF
CDR3 length: 11; V gene: TRBV18; J gene: TRBJ2-1; CDR3 protein: CASSSWESLFF
CDR3 length: 15; V gene: TRBV3-1; J gene: TRBJ2-7; CDR3 protein: CASSPVTGSFYEQYF
CDR3 length: 13; V gene: TRBV5-1; J gene: TRBJ2-1; CDR3 protein: CASSAGTAGEQFF
CDR3 length: 15; V gene: TRBV25-1; J gene: TRBJ2-5; CDR3 protein: CASSEYFPIQETQYF
CDR3 length: 12; V gene: TRBV20-1; J gene: TRBJ2-1; CDR3 protein: CSAPSGRLEQFF
CDR3 length: 14; V gene: TRBV7-6; J gene: TRBJ1-1; CDR3 protein: CASSPQYMNTEAFF
CDR3 length: 16; V gene: TRBV6-1; J gene: TRBJ2-3; CDR3 protein: CASSLRGLAGSDTQYF
CDR3 length: 13; V gene: TRBV12-3/TRBV12-4; J gene: TRBJ2-7; CDR3 protein: CASSFWETGEQYF
CDR3 length: 14; V gene: TRBV11-1; J gene: TRBJ2-7; CDR3 protein: CASSLEGIPYEQYF
CDR3 length: 15; V gene: TRBV7-2; J gene: TRBJ2-7; CDR3 protein: CASSSQGLRVHEQYF
CDR3 length: 12; V gene: TRBV28; J gene: TRBJ2-1; CDR3 protein: CASSVLNNEQFF
CDR3 length: 14; V gene: TRBV5-1; J gene: TRBJ1-2; CDR3 protein: CASSLGFLGGGYTF
CDR3 length: 13; V gene: TRBV29-1; J gene: TRBJ1-4; CDR3 protein: CSVSDRGKEKLFF
CDR3 length: 12; V gene: TRBV7-9; J gene: TRBJ1-6; CDR3 protein: CASSFADSPLHF
CDR3 length: 12; V gene: TRBV20-1; J gene: TRBJ2-7; CDR3 protein: CSASLPKDKQYF
CDR3 length: 13; V gene: TRBV6-2/TRBV6-3; J gene: TRBJ1-2; CDR3 protein: CASSRDSHYGYTF
CDR3 length: 15; V gene: TRBV3-1; J gene: TRBJ1-4; CDR3 protein: CASASRGDRNEKLFF
CDR3 length: 15; V gene: TRBV7-8; J gene: TRBJ2-1; CDR3 protein: CASSSIFSSYNEQFF
CDR3 length: 15; V gene: TRBV20-1; J gene: TRBJ1-5; CDR3 protein: CSARDVGQSNQPQHF
CDR3 length: 14; V gene: TRBV19; J gene: TRBJ2-5; CDR3 protein: CASSQGSGLETQYF
CDR3 length: 12; V gene: TRBV5-6; J gene: TRBJ2-7; CDR3 protein: CASSFLQGKQYF
CDR3 length: 15; V gene: TRBV10-3; J gene: TRBJ2-7; CDR3 protein: CAISVGDRGLYEQYF
CDR3 length: 15; V gene: TRBV5-4; J gene: TRBJ1-1; CDR3 protein: CASSPGGNLNTEAFF
CDR3 length: 15; V gene: TRBV27; J gene: TRBJ2-3; CDR3 protein: CASSLQPTATDTQYF
CDR3 length: 16; V gene: TRBV12-3/TRBV12-4; J gene: TRBJ2-1; CDR3 protein: CASSLGRLAGGGEQFF
CDR3 length: 15; V gene: TRBV12-3/TRBV12-4; J gene: TRBJ2-7; CDR3 protein: CASSLGQGAIYEQYF
CDR3 length: 13; V gene: TRBV20-1; J gene: TRBJ2-5; CDR3 protein: CSAIVAGVETQYF
CDR3 length: 14; V gene: TRBV12-3/TRBV12-4; J gene: TRBJ2-1; CDR3 protein: CASSGGGEYNEQFF
CDR3 length: 17; V gene: TRBV5-1; J gene: TRBJ2-2; CDR3 protein: CASSLASGSPNTGELFF
CDR3 length: 15; V gene: TRBV7-9; J gene: TRBJ2-7; CDR3 protein: CASSVLTTGGYEQYF
CDR3 length: 13; V gene: TRBV29-1; J gene: TRBJ2-2; CDR3 protein: CSVSGTPTGELLF
CDR3 length: 12; V gene: TRBV7-2; J gene: TRBJ1-2; CDR3 protein: CASSLLVDGYTF
CDR3 length: 13; V gene: TRBV20-1; J gene: TRBJ2-5; CDR3 protein: CSARPQERATQYF
CDR3 length: 15; V gene: TRBV29-1; J gene: TRBJ2-5; CDR3 protein: CSVEDHPLAGETQYF
CDR3 length: 14; V gene: TRBV6-5; J gene: TRBJ2-2; CDR3 protein: CTSSYGSQAGELFF
CDR3 length: 14; V gene: TRBV28; J gene: TRBJ1-4; CDR3 protein: CASSLTGSNEKLFF
CDR3 length: 11; V gene: TRBV28; J gene: TRBJ2-7; CDR3 protein: CASRDFSEQYF
CDR3 length: 11; V gene: TRBV30; J gene: TRBJ1-1; CDR3 protein: CALWGLPEAFF
CDR3 length: 14; V gene: TRBV29-1; J gene: TRBJ1-2; CDR3 protein: CSSWDGQVVYGYTF
CDR3 length: 14; V gene: TRBV6-6; J gene: TRBJ1-5; CDR3 protein: CASSYGGGNQPQHF
CDR3 length: 17; V gene: TRBV11-2; J gene: TRBJ1-3; CDR3 protein: CASSRRDSLFSGNTIYF
CDR3 length: 15; V gene: TRBV10-3; J gene: TRBJ2-2; CDR3 protein: CAISEGQAHTGELFF
CDR3 length: 18; V gene: TRBV9; J gene: TRBJ2-4; CDR3 protein: CASSRVGGTSSRGNIQYF
CDR3 length: 19; V gene: TRBV29-1; J gene: TRBJ2-1; CDR3 protein: CSAILRPPSSSVQYNEQFF
CDR3 length: 13; V gene: TRBV15; J gene: TRBJ2-3; CDR3 protein: CATSRVATDTQYF